The 14 T cell receptor beta chains presented below share a single source sample, sequenced in a study of CDR3 diversity in severe acne. Each CDR3 protein gets one entry after TCRdb re-called the PCR reads with MiXCR. Found here are around 94,000 distinct CDR3 sequences, roughly half of them singletons; the top ten hold around an eighth. Input material: blood. The source is a male donor with acne.

The CDR3 region is CASDGIAGETQYF. For the CDR3, the DNA is TGTGCCAGTGATGGTATAGCGGGAGAGACCCAGTACTTC. This sequence joins TRBV6-6 and TRBJ2-5; TRBD2 matches at 7 bases. Germline CDR1 and CDR2: MNHNY and SVGAGI (reference sequence). V dropped 9 bases and J dropped 4; count of bases not matched to a gene: 8. The CDR3 consists of 13 residues.

Only one count was recorded for this clonotype. The chain joins TRBV14 to TRBJ2-5; D is perhaps TRBD2 (5 bases). Between the trimmed V and J ends, which lost 3 bases and 1 base, there was a span of 9 bases. The CDR3 runs 14 residues. CDR1 and CDR2 (germline): SGHDN, FVKESK. DNA for the CDR3: TGTGCCAGCAGCCAGAGGACTGGCCAAGAGACCCAGTACTTC. Amino acids: CASSQRTGQETQYF.

The chain employs TRBV19 and TRBJ2-7; 7 nucleotides match TRBD1. The CDR3 spans 13 residues. Trimming cost V 11 bases and J 2 bases; bases outside gene matches: 9. Germline V gene sequence: CDR1 LNHDA, CDR2 SQIVND (reference sequence). CDR3 nucleotides: TGTGCCCCCCAGACAGGGATCCCCTACGAGCAGTACTTC. This encodes CAPQTGIPYEQYF.

In regard to this clonotype: One end of the junction does not line up with germline, which may come from a read error. V gene TRBV7-9 combines with J gene TRBJ2-7; 10 bases are a match to TRBD1. The CDR3 is 13 amino acids. Germline CDR1 and CDR2: SEHNR and FQNEAQ (reference sequence). CDR3 nucleotides: TGCGCCAGCAGCGGGGACAGGGGTGGCGAGCAGTACTTC. It specifies CASSGDRGGEQYF.

This clonotype was observed many times. The chain employs TRBV19 and TRBJ1-3; unclear D gene. The V end lost 9 bases, the J end lost 5 bases, and 5 bases lay between the germline ends. Germline V gene lookup returns CDR1 LNHDA and CDR2 SQIVND (reference sequence). CDR3 size: 10 residues. Written as DNA, the CDR3 is TGTGCCAGCGAACGAAACACCATATATTTT. Encoded protein: CASERNTIYF.

This clonotype was recorded a few times. The chain's CDR3 is CASSRWTGMNTEAFF. DNA for the CDR3: TGTGCCAGCAGTCGATGGACAGGCATGAACACTGAAGCTTTCTTT. The V gene is TRBV12-3 or TRBV12-4, the J gene TRBJ1-1, with TRBD1 matching 7 bases. The CDR3 covers 15 residues. Trimming at V came to 5 bases and at J to 0 bases, leaving 6 bases not matched to a gene.

This clonotype has a single count. V and J are TRBV25-1 and TRBJ2-5, with 13 bases identical to TRBD2. The CDR3 is made up of 20 amino acids. Germline values: CDR1 MGHDK, CDR2 SYGVNS. V lost 6 bases and J lost 3; bases outside the gene matches: 19. The CDR3, as DNA: TGTGCCAGCAGCTGCGTCCCCAGCACTAGCGGGAGGGCCCGGGAAGAGACCCAGTACTTC. This translates into CASSCVPSTSGRAREETQYF. The entire variable domain, with the rest obtained from reference TRBV25-1 and TRBJ2-5, is as follows: EADIYQTPRYLVIGTGKKITLECSQTMGHDKMYWYQQDPGMELHLIHYSYGVNSTEKGDLSSESTVSRIRTEHFPLTLESARPSHTSQYLCASSCVPSTSGRAREETQYFGPGTRLLVL.

The chain carries TRBV28 and TRBJ2-5; TRBD1 aligns across 7 bases. Trimming at V came to 6 bases and at J to 5 bases, leaving 12 bases not matched to a gene. CDR3 length: 15 residues. Germline CDR1 is MDHEN and CDR2 is SYDVKM. CDR3 region: CASRIQGRPSETQYF. The CDR3 DNA follows: TGTGCCAGCAGGATACAGGGGCGTCCGAGCGAGACCCAGTACTTC.

This rearrangement joins TRBV7-3 to TRBJ2-6, with 8 bases aligning to TRBD1. V dropped 4 bases and J dropped 2; count of bases not matched to a gene: 1. CDR3 size: 15 residues. Germline loops: CDR1 SGHTA, CDR2 FQGTGA. The CDR3 bases are TGTGCCAGCAGCTCGACAGGGGCTGGGGCCAACGTCCTGACTTTC. Encoded protein: CASSSTGAGANVLTF.

This clonotype came up many times. The chain uses TRBV6-1 and TRBJ1-2, with D perhaps matching TRBD1 (5 bases). The CDR3 contains 14 residues. V lost 4 bases to trimming and J lost 4 bases, with 13 bases between them. Germline V gene data show CDR1 as MNHNS and CDR2 as SASEGT. CDR3 sequence: CASSVGGFCYGYTF. The CDR3 coding sequence is TGTGCCAGCAGTGTTGGGGGATTCTGCTATGGCTACACCTTC.

In this sample, this clonotype turned up once. This chain connects TRBV10-3 to TRBJ1-5; D remains ambiguous. CDR3 size: 13 residues. Germline V gene lookup returns CDR1 ENHRY and CDR2 SYGVKD. With 8 bases removed from V and 2 bases from J, the gap between germline ends came to 10 bases. Written as DNA, the CDR3 is TGTGCCATCGGCCCTGGGGGCAATCAGCCCCAGCATTTT. Translated, it gives CAIGPGGNQPQHF.

This clonotype appeared many times. V and J are TRBV20-1 and TRBJ1-2; D is perhaps TRBD1 (5 bases). With 5 bases removed from V and 7 bases from J, the gap between germline ends came to 20 bases. The CDR3 spans 14 residues. CDR1 DFQATT and CDR2 SNEGSKA come from the germline V gene (reference sequence). The CDR3 DNA is TGCAGTGCTGACTTGCGAGGGGCAGGTCGTGGCTACACCTTC. It specifies CSADLRGAGRGYTF.

The rearrangement links TRBV29-1 to TRBJ2-3; 8 bases map to TRBD2. The CDR3 sequence is 13 residues long. Trimming removed 6 bases from V and 2 bases from J; junction bases left unmatched: 4. Germline V CDR1 and CDR2: SQVTM, ANQGSEA. The CDR3 DNA is TGCAGCGTAAAAGCGGGAGTCACAGATACGCAGTATTTT. Translation: CSVKAGVTDTQYF.

The V gene is TRBV7-6, the J gene TRBJ2-7; TRBD1 aligns across 8 bases. This CDR3 comprises 14 residues. With 5 bases clipped from V and 6 bases from J, the junction kept 9 bases outside the gene matches. Germline V CDR1 and CDR2: SGHVS, FNYEAQ. CDR3 nucleotide sequence: TGTGCCAGCAGCCCGGACAGGGTGCCCCCCGAGCAGTACTTC. This translates into CASSPDRVPPEQYF.